There are many counts of the clone carrying this T cell receptor (beta chain). What it binds is not known. This sample was taken from a study of T cells in Graves' hyperthyroidism and ophthalmopathy. There are 13 residues in the CDR3. Trimming took off 8 bases at V and 2 bases at J, with 12 bases between the two ends. The germline V gene encodes CDR1 SQVTM and CDR2 ANQGSEA. It was RNA transcripts that yielded the amplified TCR beta CDR3 regions. The TCR CDR3 was amplified in a first-round RT-PCR using the HTBI primer set. TCRdb passed the multiplex PCR reads through MiXCR, listing each CDR3 protein once. The table has 600,000 or so distinct CDR3 sequences, 35% to 55% seen once; the top ten hold roughly 8.2%. Study-wide points: Most thyroid clonotypes that were expanded above 0.001 also turned up in blood.

The sample taken for sequencing was peripheral blood or thyroid tissue (not recorded which). The receptor was derived from a woman between 18 and 30 years old with Graves' hyperthyroidism. The V gene is TRBV29-1, the J gene TRBJ1-4; D is uncertain. CDR3 DNA sequence: TGCAGCATCCGCCTGGGGACTAATGAAAAACTGTTTTTT. Protein sequence: CSIRLGTNEKLFF.